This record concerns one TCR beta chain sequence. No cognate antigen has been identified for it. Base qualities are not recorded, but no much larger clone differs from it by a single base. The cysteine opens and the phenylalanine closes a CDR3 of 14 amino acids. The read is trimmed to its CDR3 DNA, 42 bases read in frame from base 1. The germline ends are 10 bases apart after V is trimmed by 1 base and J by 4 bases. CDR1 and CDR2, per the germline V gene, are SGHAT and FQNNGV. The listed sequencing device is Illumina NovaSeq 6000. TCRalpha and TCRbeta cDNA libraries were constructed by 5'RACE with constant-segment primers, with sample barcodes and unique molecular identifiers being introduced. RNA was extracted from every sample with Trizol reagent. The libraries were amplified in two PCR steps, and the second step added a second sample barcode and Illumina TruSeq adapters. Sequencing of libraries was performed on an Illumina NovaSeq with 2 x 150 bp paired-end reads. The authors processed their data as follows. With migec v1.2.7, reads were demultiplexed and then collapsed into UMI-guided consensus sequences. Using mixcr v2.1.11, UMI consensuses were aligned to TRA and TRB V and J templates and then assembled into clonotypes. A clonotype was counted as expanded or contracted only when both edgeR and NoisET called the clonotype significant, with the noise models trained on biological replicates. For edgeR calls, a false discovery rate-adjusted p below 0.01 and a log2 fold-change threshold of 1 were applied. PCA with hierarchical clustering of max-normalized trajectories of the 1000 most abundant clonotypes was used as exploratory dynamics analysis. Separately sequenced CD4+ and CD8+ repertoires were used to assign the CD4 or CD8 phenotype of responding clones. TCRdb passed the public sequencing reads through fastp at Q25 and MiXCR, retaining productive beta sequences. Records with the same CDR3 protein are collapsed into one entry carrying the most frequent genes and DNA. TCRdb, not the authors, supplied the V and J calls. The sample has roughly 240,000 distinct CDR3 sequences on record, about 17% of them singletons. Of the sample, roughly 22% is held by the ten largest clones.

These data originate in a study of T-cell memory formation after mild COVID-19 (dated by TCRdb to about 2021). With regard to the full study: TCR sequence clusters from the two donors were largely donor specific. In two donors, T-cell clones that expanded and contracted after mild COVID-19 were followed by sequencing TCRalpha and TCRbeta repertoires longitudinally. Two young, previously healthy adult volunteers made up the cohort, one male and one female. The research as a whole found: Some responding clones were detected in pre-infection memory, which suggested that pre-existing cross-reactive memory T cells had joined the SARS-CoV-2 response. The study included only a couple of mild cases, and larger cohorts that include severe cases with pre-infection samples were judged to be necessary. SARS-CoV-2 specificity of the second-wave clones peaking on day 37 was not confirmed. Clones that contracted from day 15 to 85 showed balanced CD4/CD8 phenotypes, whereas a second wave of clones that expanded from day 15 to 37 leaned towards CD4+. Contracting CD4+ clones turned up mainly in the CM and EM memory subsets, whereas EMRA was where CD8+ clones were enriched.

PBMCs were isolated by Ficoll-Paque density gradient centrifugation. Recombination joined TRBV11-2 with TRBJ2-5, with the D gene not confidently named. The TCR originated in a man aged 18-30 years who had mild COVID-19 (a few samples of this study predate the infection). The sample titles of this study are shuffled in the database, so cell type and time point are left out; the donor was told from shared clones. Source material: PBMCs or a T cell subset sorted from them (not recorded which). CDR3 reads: CASSLGSSTETQYF. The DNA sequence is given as TGTGCCAGCAGCTTAGGGAGCAGTACAGAGACCCAGTACTTC.